Described below is a single T cell receptor (beta chain) sequence and its context. The data belong to a study of blood T cell repertoires in COVID-19. The wider study: Samples taken during acute and convalescent COVID-19 were collected in the United States, Italy and Spain. PBMCs, B-cell-depleted T cells, or T cells provided the cDNA or gDNA that made up the material.

Clones were read by immunoSEQ multiplex PCR, and TCRdb kept only the in-frame ones, dropping some. The sample carries hundreds of thousands of clones, 80% to 90% recorded once. The TCR sequence derives from a woman aged 60-70 years who had recovered from COVID-19. Input material: PBMCs or T cells enriched from blood (not recorded which).

The CDR3 bases are TGTGCCAGCAGCCGTGAAGGAGCCGCCACTGAAGCTTTCTTT. Protein product: CASSREGAATEAFF. The chain couples TRBV6-5 to TRBJ1-1; D not resolved. The V end lost 6 bases, the J end lost 4 bases, and 15 bases lay between the germline ends. CDR1 and CDR2 from the germline V gene are MNHEY and SVGAGI. The CDR3 runs 14 residues.